Listed below are T cell receptor beta chains from one sample, sequenced in a study of siplizumab effects on memory and regulatory T cells. Repertoires were generated with immunoSEQ multiplex PCR, while TCRdb's copy carries only in-frame clones and drops some. The sample carries some 120,000 clones, 85% to 95% recorded once. Sample: non-Treg CD4+ T cells sorted from blood. The receptor set was obtained from a human donor in good health. Each CDR3 is given with its conserved first and last residue. D genes are given only for firm matches. The size of a clone is reported for some rows only, either as once, few or many, or as a class for expanded clones.

clone_size	v_call	j_call	d_call	cdr3_aa	cdr3_nt
-	TRBV19	TRBJ2-2	-	CASSLRTFKTGELFF	TGTGCCAGTAGTCTGAGGACCTTTAAAACCGGGGAGCTGTTTTTT
-	TRBV12-5	TRBJ1-5	-	CASGAGTSFSNQPQHF	TGTGCTAGTGGGGCCGGGACGTCGTTTTCCAATCAGCCCCAGCATTTT
-	TRBV5-1	TRBJ2-2	-	CASSPLTVTTTGELFF	TGCGCCAGCAGCCCACTAACGGTTACCACCACCGGGGAGCTGTTTTTT
once	TRBV5-6	TRBJ1-1	-	CASSRQEGITEAFF	TGTGCCAGCAGCCGACAGGAGGGGATCACTGAAGCTTTCTTT
-	TRBV19	TRBJ1-1	-	CASRQVTEAFF	TGTGCCAGTAGACAGGTCACTGAAGCTTTCTTT
-	TRBV23-1	TRBJ1-1	-	CASTPPAGMIAFF	TGCGCCAGCACCCCGCCTGCAGGGATGATCGCTTTCTTT
once	TRBV4-1	TRBJ1-2	-	CASSEGGVRYGYTF	TGCGCCAGCAGCGAGGGAGGAGTTCGGTATGGCTACACCTTC
-	TRBV19	TRBJ2-5	TRBD2	CASNTAGVGETQYF	TGTGCCAGTAATACCGCGGGGGTGGGCGAGACCCAGTACTTC
-	TRBV7-9	TRBJ1-3	-	CASSLRGSGNTIYF	TGTGCCAGCAGCTTACGGGGGTCTGGAAACACCATATATTTT
-	TRBV12-5	TRBJ2-5	TRBD2	CASGLVAGAGQETQYF	TGTGCTAGTGGTTTGGTAGCGGGGGCCGGACAAGAGACCCAGTACTTC
-	TRBV7-2	TRBJ1-4	-	CASSLALGLNEKLFF	TGTGCCAGCAGCTTAGCCCTTGGGCTTAATGAAAAACTGTTTTTT
-	TRBV4-1	TRBJ1-1	-	CASSQVGARVGTEAFF	TGCGCCAGCAGCCAAGTGGGGGCAAGGGTGGGGACTGAAGCTTTCTTT
-	TRBV7-3	TRBJ2-7	TRBD1	CASSPYPDRAIEQYF	TGTGCCAGCAGCCCTTACCCGGACAGGGCAATCGAGCAGTACTTC
-	TRBV10-1	TRBJ2-1	-	CASSRAATLSYNEQFF	TGCGCCAGCAGCCGGGCGGCGACACTCTCTTACAATGAGCAGTTCTTC
-	TRBV7-3	TRBJ2-5	-	CASSFHWSETQYF	TGTGCCAGCAGCTTCCATTGGTCGGAGACCCAGTACTTC
-	TRBV19	TRBJ1-2	-	CASTKGSRPIYGYTF	TGTGCCAGTACCAAGGGGTCCAGACCCATCTATGGCTACACCTTC
-	TRBV5-1	TRBJ1-4	-	CASSLVRDEKLFF	TGCGCCAGCAGCTTGGTACGTGATGAAAAACTGTTTTTT
-	TRBV4-1	TRBJ1-1	-	CASSQDPRITMNTEAFF	TGCGCCAGCAGCCAAGATCCTCGGATCACCATGAACACTGAAGCTTTCTTT
-	TRBV5-1	TRBJ1-1	-	CASSLAAGTSEAFF	TGCGCCAGCAGCTTGGCCGCAGGGACCTCTGAAGCTTTCTTT
-	TRBV4-3	TRBJ1-5	-	CASSQEGRDQPQHF	TGCGCCAGCAGCCAAGAAGGGAGGGATCAGCCCCAGCATTTT
-	TRBV27	TRBJ2-6	-	CASRLVGANVLTF	TGTGCCAGCAGGCTGGTTGGGGCCAACGTCCTGACTTTC
many	TRBV10-1	TRBJ1-6	-	CASSVSPSGDSPLHF	TGCGCCAGCAGTGTGAGTCCGAGTGGGGATTCACCCCTCCACTTT
-	TRBV7-3	TRBJ2-5	-	CASSTVSGLAGETQYF	TGTGCCAGCAGCACTGTATCGGGACTGGCGGGAGAGACCCAGTACTTC
-	TRBV18	TRBJ2-3	TRBD2	CASSPLDQLAGQRGYF	TGTGCCAGCTCCCCCCTCGACCAACTAGCGGGACAACGGGGGTATTTT
-	TRBV2	TRBJ1-2	-	CASSDDGYGYTF	TGTGCCAGCAGTGATGACGGCTATGGCTACACCTTC
-	TRBV5-4	TRBJ2-1	-	CASSLVAGMNEQFF	TGTGCCAGCAGCTTGGTGGCAGGCATGAATGAGCAGTTCTTC
-	TRBV7-3	TRBJ2-3	-	CASSRDNTDTQYF	TGTGCCAGCTCCCGGGACAACACAGATACGCAGTATTTT
-	TRBV15	TRBJ2-1	TRBD2	CATSGAGGGVYNEQFF	TGTGCCACCAGCGGTGCGGGAGGGGGCGTATACAATGAGCAGTTCTTC
-	TRBV10-1	TRBJ2-7	TRBD1	CASSCSGTGSYEQYF	TGCGCCAGCAGTTGCTCCGGGACAGGTTCCTACGAGCAGTACTTC
-	TRBV30	TRBJ1-2	-	CAWSARGFNYGYTF	TGTGCCTGGAGTGCAAGGGGGTTTAACTATGGCTACACCTTC
-	TRBV7-2	TRBJ2-1	-	CASSLGATTYNEQFF	TGTGCCAGCAGCTTAGGTGCTACTACCTACAATGAGCAGTTCTTC
-	TRBV7-6	TRBJ2-7	-	CASSLGGRGPYEQYF	TGTGCCAGCAGCTTAGGGGGCCGGGGCCCTTACGAGCAGTACTTC
once	TRBV7-9	TRBJ1-2	TRBD1	CASSFEQGGGYTF	TGTGCCAGCAGCTTTGAACAGGGGGGTGGCTACACCTTC
-	TRBV18	TRBJ2-2	TRBD1	CASSPNRGQSGELFF	TGTGCCAGCTCACCAAACAGGGGGCAATCCGGGGAGCTGTTTTTT
once	TRBV14	TRBJ2-7	-	CASSQAPGYEQYF	TGTGCCAGCAGCCAGGCACCGGGGTACGAGCAGTACTTC
-	TRBV25-1	TRBJ2-2	-	CASSAGHSNTGELFF	TGTGCCAGCAGTGCGGGACACTCGAACACCGGGGAGCTGTTTTTT
-	TRBV6-6	TRBJ1-5	-	CASSYSGDTNNQPQHF	TGTGCCAGCAGTTACTCGGGTGACACCAACAATCAGCCCCAGCATTTT
-	TRBV19	TRBJ2-5	TRBD2	CASSISSSGETQYF	TGTGCCAGTAGTATAAGCTCTAGCGGAGAGACCCAGTACTTC
-	TRBV4-1	TRBJ2-3	-	CASSQHPRQVSRALATDTQYF	TGCGCCAGCAGCCAACACCCCCGACAGGTTTCCAGGGCCCTCGCCACAGATACGCAGTATTTT
-	TRBV19	TRBJ1-6	TRBD1	CASSLEAGTGVNSPLHF	TGTGCCAGTAGTTTAGAAGCCGGGACAGGAGTTAATTCACCCCTCCACTTT
-	TRBV19	TRBJ2-5	-	CASSGGKQETQYF	TGTGCCAGTAGTGGAGGGAAGCAAGAGACCCAGTACTTC
-	TRBV9	TRBJ2-5	TRBD2	CASSVLAGQETQYF	TGTGCCAGCAGCGTACTAGCGGGCCAAGAGACCCAGTACTTC
-	TRBV6-5	TRBJ2-7	-	CASSYSRRSYYEQYF	TGTGCCAGCAGTTACTCAAGGAGATCGTACTACGAGCAGTACTTC
-	TRBV10-3	TRBJ1-3	TRBD1	CAINEPGQGTSGNTIYF	TGTGCCATCAACGAGCCGGGACAGGGAACCTCTGGAAACACCATATATTTT
-	TRBV2	TRBJ1-2	TRBD1	CASRGQGNGYTF	TGTGCCAGCAGAGGACAGGGAAATGGCTACACCTTC
-	TRBV2	TRBJ2-5	-	CASTRRVQETQYF	TGTGCCAGCACCCGGCGGGTTCAAGAGACCCAGTACTTC
-	TRBV11-2	TRBJ1-1	-	CASSLEGARGTEAFF	TGTGCCAGCAGCTTAGAGGGGGCGCGGGGCACTGAAGCTTTCTTT
-	TRBV7-2	TRBJ2-4	-	CASSFDREPNIQYF	TGTGCCAGCAGCTTCGACAGAGAACCAAACATTCAGTACTTC
once	TRBV5-1	TRBJ2-7	-	CASAPGLAYEQYF	TGCGCCAGCGCCCCCGGGCTAGCTTACGAGCAGTACTTC
-	TRBV4-1	TRBJ1-1	TRBD1	CASSQGYRGNTEAFF	TGCGCCAGCAGCCAAGGATACAGGGGGAACACTGAAGCTTTCTTT
-	TRBV5-6	TRBJ2-7	TRBD2	CASSLDFGLAGGRHYEQYF	TGTGCCAGCAGCTTGGATTTTGGGCTAGCGGGGGGCCGACACTACGAGCAGTACTTC
-	TRBV18	TRBJ2-7	-	CASSSSVGASYEQYF	TGTGCCAGCTCATCTTCGGTGGGGGCCTCCTACGAGCAGTACTTC
-	TRBV6-5	TRBJ1-1	TRBD1	CASTTGGTEAFF	TGTGCCAGCACAACAGGGGGCACTGAAGCTTTCTTT
-	TRBV11-2	TRBJ2-7	TRBD2	CASSQGTSNLYYEQYF	TGTGCCAGCAGCCAGGGGACTAGCAACCTATACTACGAGCAGTACTTC
-	TRBV6-1	TRBJ2-7	-	CASVWGGPPYEQYF	TGTGCCAGCGTCTGGGGGGGGCCCCCCTACGAGCAGTACTTC
-	TRBV6-5	TRBJ1-6	-	CASTRTSWGSPLHF	TGTGCCAGCACTCGGACCAGCTGGGGTTCACCCCTCCACTTT
-	TRBV7-2	TRBJ2-1	-	CASSFGVGANEQFF	TGTGCCAGCAGCTTCGGGGTGGGGGCTAATGAGCAGTTCTTC
-	TRBV5-6	TRBJ2-5	-	CASSPDVEIQYF	TGTGCCAGCAGCCCGGATGTAGAGATCCAGTACTTC
-	TRBV5-4	TRBJ1-2	TRBD1	CASRPTGGAVIYGYTF	TGTGCCAGCAGACCTACAGGGGGCGCAGTAATTTACGGCTACACCTTC